This record looks at one TCR beta chain sequence and its context. This sample is drawn from a study of control samples from healthy donors and cancer patients. Assay: immunoSEQ multiplex PCR; the TCRdb copy retains only in-frame clones and omits some. Here the sample spans roughly 180,000 clones, around 90% being singletons. The TCR sequence derives from a woman between 40 and 55 years old in good health. Sequenced input: blood.

CDR3 amino acids: CASRAGGKDQPQHF. In DNA, the CDR3 is TGTGCCAGCAGGGCAGGGGGCAAAGATCAGCCCCAGCATTTT. The chain couples TRBV6-4 to TRBJ1-5; 8 bases agree with TRBD1. Trimming cost V 6 bases and J 5 bases; bases outside gene matches: 6. This CDR3 has 14 residues. The germline CDR1 and CDR2 sequences are MRHNA and SNTAGT.